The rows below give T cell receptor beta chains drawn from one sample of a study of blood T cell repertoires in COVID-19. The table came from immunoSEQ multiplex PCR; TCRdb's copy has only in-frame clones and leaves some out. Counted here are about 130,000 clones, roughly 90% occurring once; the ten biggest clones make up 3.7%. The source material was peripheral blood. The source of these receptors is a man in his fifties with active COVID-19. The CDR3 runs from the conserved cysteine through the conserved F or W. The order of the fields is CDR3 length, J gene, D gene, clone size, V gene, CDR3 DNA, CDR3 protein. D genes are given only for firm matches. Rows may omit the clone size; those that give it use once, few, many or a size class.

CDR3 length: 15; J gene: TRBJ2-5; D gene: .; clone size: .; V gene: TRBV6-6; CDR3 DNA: TGTGCCAGCAGTTACGGGGGCATGAATCAAGAGACCCAGTACTTC; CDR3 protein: CASSYGGMNQETQYF
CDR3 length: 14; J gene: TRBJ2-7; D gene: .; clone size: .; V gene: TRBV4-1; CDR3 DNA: TGCGCCAGCAGCCGCCCGGAAGGGAGATACGAGCAGTACTTC; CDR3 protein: CASSRPEGRYEQYF
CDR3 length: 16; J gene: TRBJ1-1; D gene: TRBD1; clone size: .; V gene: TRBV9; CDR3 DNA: TGTGCCAGCAGCGTAACAGGGGGCGCCCTTAACACTGAAGCTTTCTTT; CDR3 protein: CASSVTGGALNTEAFF
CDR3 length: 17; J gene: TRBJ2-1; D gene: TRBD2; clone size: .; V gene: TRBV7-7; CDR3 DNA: TGTGCCAGCAGCTTAGCGGGACTAGCGGGAGACGCCAATGAGCAGTTCTTC; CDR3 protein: CASSLAGLAGDANEQFF
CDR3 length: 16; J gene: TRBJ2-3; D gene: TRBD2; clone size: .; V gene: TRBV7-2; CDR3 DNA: TGTGCCAGCAGCTACGCCGGGACTAGCCTCACAGATACGCAGTATTTT; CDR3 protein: CASSYAGTSLTDTQYF
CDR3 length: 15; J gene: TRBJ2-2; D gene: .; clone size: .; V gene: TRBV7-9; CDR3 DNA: TGTGCCAGCAGCTGGCGGACAGACAACACCGGGGAGCTGTTTTTT; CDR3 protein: CASSWRTDNTGELFF
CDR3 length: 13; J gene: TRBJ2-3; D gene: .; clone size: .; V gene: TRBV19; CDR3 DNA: TGTGCCAGTAGGAGGGGGAGCACAGATACGCAGTATTTT; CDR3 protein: CASRRGSTDTQYF
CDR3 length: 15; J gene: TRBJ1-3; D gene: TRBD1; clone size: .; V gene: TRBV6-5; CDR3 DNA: TGTGCCAGCAGACCGGACAGGGCCGACGGAAACACCATATATTTT; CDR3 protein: CASRPDRADGNTIYF
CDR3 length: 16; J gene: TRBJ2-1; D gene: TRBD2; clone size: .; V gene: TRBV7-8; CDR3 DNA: TGTGCCACCAAGGCGCGGGGGAGCTTTGAATTGAATGAGCAGTTCTTC; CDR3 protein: CATKARGSFELNEQFF
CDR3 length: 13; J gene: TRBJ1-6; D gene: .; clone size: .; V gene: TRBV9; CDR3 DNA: TGTGCCAGCAGCAGACAGAATAATTCACCCCTCCACTTT; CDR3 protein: CASSRQNNSPLHF
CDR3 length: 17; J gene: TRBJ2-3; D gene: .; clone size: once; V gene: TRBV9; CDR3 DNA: TGTGCCAGCAGCGTAGAATCGGGGGGCCGGGGCACAGATACGCAGTATTTT; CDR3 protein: CASSVESGGRGTDTQYF
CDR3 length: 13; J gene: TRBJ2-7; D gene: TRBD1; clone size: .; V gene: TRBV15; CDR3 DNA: TGTGCCACCAGCAGACAGACAGGGGTTGAGCAGTACTTC; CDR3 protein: CATSRQTGVEQYF
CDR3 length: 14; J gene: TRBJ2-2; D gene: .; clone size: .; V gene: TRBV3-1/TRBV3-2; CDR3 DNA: TGTGCCAGCAGTGCGAGCGGGTTTACCGGGGAGCTGTTTTTT; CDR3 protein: CASSASGFTGELFF
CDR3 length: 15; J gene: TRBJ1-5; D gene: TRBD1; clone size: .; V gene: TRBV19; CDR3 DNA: TGTGCCAGTAGTTCCTACAGGGGGACCAATCAGCCCCAGCATTTT; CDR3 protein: CASSSYRGTNQPQHF
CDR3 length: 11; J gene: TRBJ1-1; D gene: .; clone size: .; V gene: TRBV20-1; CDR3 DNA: TGCAGTGCTGAGGGGGGGACTGAAGCTTTCTTT; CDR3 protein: CSAEGGTEAFF
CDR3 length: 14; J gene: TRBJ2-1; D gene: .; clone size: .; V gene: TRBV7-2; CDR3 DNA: TGTGCCAGCAGCACCCGGGTCCTAACTAATGAGCAGTTCTTC; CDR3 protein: CASSTRVLTNEQFF
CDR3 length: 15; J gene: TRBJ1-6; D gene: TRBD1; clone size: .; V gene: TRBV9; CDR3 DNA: TGTGCCAGCAGCCCAAACGACAGGGGGCATTCACCCCTCCACTTT; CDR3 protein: CASSPNDRGHSPLHF
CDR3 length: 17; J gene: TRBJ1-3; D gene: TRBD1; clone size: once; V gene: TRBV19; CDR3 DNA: TGTGCCAGTAGTATAAGGGTCGGGACAGGTTCTGGAAACACCATATATTTT; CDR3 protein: CASSIRVGTGSGNTIYF
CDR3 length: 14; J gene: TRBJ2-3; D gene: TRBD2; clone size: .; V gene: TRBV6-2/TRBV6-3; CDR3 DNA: TGTGCCAGCAGCTCTAGCGGAAGCACAGATACGCAGTATTTT; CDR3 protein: CASSSSGSTDTQYF
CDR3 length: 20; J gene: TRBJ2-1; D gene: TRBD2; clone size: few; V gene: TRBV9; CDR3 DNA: TGTGCCAGCAGCGCCTCCTGGGACAGGACGGGACTAGCGGGTCCCAATGAGCAGTTCTTC; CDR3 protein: CASSASWDRTGLAGPNEQFF
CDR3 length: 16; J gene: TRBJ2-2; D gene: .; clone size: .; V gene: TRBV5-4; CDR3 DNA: TGTGCCAGCAGCTTTGACCAGGGGCGGGTGGACGGGGAGCTGTTTTTT; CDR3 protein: CASSFDQGRVDGELFF
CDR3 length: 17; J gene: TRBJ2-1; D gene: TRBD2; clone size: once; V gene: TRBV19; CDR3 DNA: TGTGCCAGTAGTATGCGGCTAGCGGGATCTTTCTACAATGAGCAGTTCTTC; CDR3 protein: CASSMRLAGSFYNEQFF
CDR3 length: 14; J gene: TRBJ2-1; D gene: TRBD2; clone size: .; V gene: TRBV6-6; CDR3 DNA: TGTGCCAGCAGTGCTAGCGGCCAGAACAATGAGCAGTTCTTC; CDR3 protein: CASSASGQNNEQFF
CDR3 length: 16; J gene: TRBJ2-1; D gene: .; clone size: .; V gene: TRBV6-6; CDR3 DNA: TGTGCCAGCAGTTATAAGCGGCCTAGCTCCTACAATGAGCAGTTCTTC; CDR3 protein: CASSYKRPSSYNEQFF
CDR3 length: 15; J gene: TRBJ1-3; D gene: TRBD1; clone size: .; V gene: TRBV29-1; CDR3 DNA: TGCAGCGTTGTAGCCAGGGGGCTCGGTGGAAACACCATATATTTT; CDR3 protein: CSVVARGLGGNTIYF
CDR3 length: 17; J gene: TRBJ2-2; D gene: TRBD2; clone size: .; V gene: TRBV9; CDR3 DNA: TGTGCCAGCAGCGTAGATGGTAGCGGGAGGAACACCGGGGAGCTGTTTTTT; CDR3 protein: CASSVDGSGRNTGELFF